These 27 T cell receptor beta chains were sequenced from one sample in a study of shared clonotypes between healthy human individuals. The repertoire was sequenced with immunoSEQ multiplex PCR; TCRdb's copy has only in-frame clones and lacks some. The top ten hold about 0.41% of the sample, which has approximately 2.3 million clones, approximately 93% seen once. The sample comprised naive CD4+ T cells from PBMCs. Stated subset: CD45RA+ positively selected. The receptors were sampled from a man aged 18 to 29 in good health. Some clones in this sample may be carry-over from other donors' samples.

This sequence joins TRBV7-9 and TRBJ2-1; D possibly uses TRBD1 or TRBD2 (5 bases each). The CDR3 runs 17 residues. Germline-derived CDR1 and CDR2 are SEHNR and FQNEAQ (reference sequence). V was pared by 1 base and J by 2 bases, with 15 bases between. The CDR3 reads CASSLVVGTPTYNEQFF. CDR3 sequence (DNA): TGTGCCAGCAGCTTAGTCGTTGGGACCCCCACCTACAATGAGCAGTTCTTC.

This chain joins TRBV2 and TRBJ2-7, with D maybe TRBD1 (5 bases). The CDR3 has 12 amino acids. Germline assignment: CDR1 SNHLY and CDR2 FYNNEI. V dropped 6 bases and J dropped 4 bases, with 10 bases sitting between them. The CDR3 reads CASRDRQYEQYF. Here the CDR3 DNA reads TGTGCCAGCAGAGATCGACAGTACGAGCAGTACTTC.

This clone showed up just once. V usage is TRBV5-4 and J usage is TRBJ2-3, with TRBD2 matching over 8 bases. This CDR3 region has 14 residues. Germline V gives CDR1 SGHNT, CDR2 YYREEE (reference sequence). V lost 5 bases to trimming and J lost 0 bases; unmatched junction nucleotides: 2. The CDR3 DNA reads TGTGCCAGCAGGACTAGCGTAAGCACAGATACGCAGTATTTT. This encodes CASRTSVSTDTQYF.

V and J are TRBV28 and TRBJ2-7, with TRBD2 matching over 11 bases. V was pared by 6 bases and J by 5 bases, with 15 bases of the junction left unmatched. In germline, CDR1 is MDHEN, CDR2 SYDVKM. This CDR3 region has 17 residues. CDR3 amino acids: CASSLRSPGLAVHEQYF. The DNA of the CDR3 is TGTGCCAGCAGCCTAAGATCGCCGGGACTAGCGGTCCACGAGCAGTACTTC. Full variable domain (missing parts from reference TRBV28 and TRBJ2-7): DVKVTQSSRYLVKRTGEKVFLECVQDMDHENMFWYRQDPGLGLRLIYFSYDVKMKEKGDIPEGYSVSREKKERFSLILESASTNQTSMYLCASSLRSPGLAVHEQYFGPGTRLTVT.

The chain carries TRBV2 and TRBJ2-3, with D possibly being TRBD1 or TRBD2 (6 bases each). The CDR3 consists of 16 residues. Per the germline V gene, CDR1 is SNHLY and CDR2 is FYNNEI. Trimming took off 4 bases at V and 2 bases at J, with 16 bases between the two ends. In DNA form, the CDR3 reads TGTGCCAGCAGTGGAGAAGGAGGGGGTTTCACAGATACGCAGTATTTT. It encodes CASSGEGGGFTDTQYF.

The genes are TRBV11-3 and TRBJ2-5; weak D call: TRBD1 (5 bases). The CDR3 totals 14 residues. Germline V gene data show CDR1 as SGHNT and CDR2 as YENEEA. Trimming took off 5 bases at V and 1 base at J, with 11 bases between the two ends. CDR3 nucleotide sequence: TGTGCCAGCAGCCGAACAGGAGCCCAAGAGACCCAGTACTTC. Translation gives CASSRTGAQETQYF.

There are a few counts of this clone. The genes are TRBV28 and TRBJ1-2, with a weak D call TRBD1 (6 bases). The CDR3 extends over 13 amino acids. CDR1 is MDHEN and CDR2 is SYDVKM in the germline V gene. With 6 bases removed from V and 4 bases from J, the gap between germline ends came to 12 bases. The CDR3, as DNA: TGTGCCAGCAGACTACAGGGTTTCTATGGCTACACCTTC. Amino acid sequence: CASRLQGFYGYTF.

This sequence joins TRBV7-2 and TRBJ1-2, with D maybe TRBD1 (5 bases). CDR3 size: 14 residues. The ends were cut back, 4 bases at V and 1 base at J, with 10 bases in the middle. In germline, CDR1 is SGHTA, CDR2 FQGNSA. The DNA for the CDR3 is TGTGCCAGCAGCTGGGACGGAAATAACTATGGCTACACCTTC. Amino acid sequence: CASSWDGNNYGYTF. Looking up the rest from reference TRBV7-2 and TRBJ1-2 gives the full variable domain: GAGVSQSPSNKVTEKGKDVELRCDPISGHTALYWYRQSLGQGLEFLIYFQGNSAPDKSGLPSDRFSAERTGGSVSTLTIQRTQQEDSAVYLCASSWDGNNYGYTFGSGTRLTVV.

This rearrangement joins TRBV6-5 to TRBJ1-3; perhaps TRBD1 as D (6 bases). CDR3 length: 15 amino acids. Germline CDR1 is MNHEY and CDR2 is SVGAGI. V was cut by 5 bases and J by 2 bases, with 13 bases left in between. The CDR3 DNA is TGTGCCAGCAGTACCGACGGGGGCACTGGAAACACCATATATTTT. As protein: CASSTDGGTGNTIYF.

This chain joins TRBV28 and TRBJ2-5; weak D call: TRBD1 (6 bases). This CDR3 comprises 14 residues. Looked up from germline, CDR1 is MDHEN and CDR2 is SYDVKM. V lost 6 bases and J lost 2, with 13 bases in between. The CDR3 protein is CASSRVDSQETQYF. The CDR3 DNA sequence: TGTGCCAGCAGCCGAGTGGACAGTCAAGAGACCCAGTACTTC.

V usage is TRBV6-1 and J usage is TRBJ1-1; D gene unclear. This CDR3 is built from 13 residues. Germline V gene sequence: CDR1 MNHNS, CDR2 SASEGT. Trimming left V 8 bases short and J 6 bases short, with 16 bases between. The CDR3: CASFANWRAEAFF. The CDR3 region has the DNA TGTGCCAGCTTCGCGAACTGGAGGGCTGAAGCTTTCTTT.

The V gene is TRBV28, the J gene TRBJ2-7; D call uncertain. This CDR3 spans 13 amino acids. Germline assignment: CDR1 MDHEN and CDR2 SYDVKM. Between the trimmed V and J ends, which lost 2 bases and 5 bases, there was a span of 10 bases. DNA of the CDR3: TGTGCCAGCAGTTTACTACACCGGGACGAGCAGTACTTC. Encoded protein: CASSLLHRDEQYF.

The chain couples TRBV5-8 to TRBJ2-1; 9 bases fit TRBD2. Trimming took 4 bases from V and 7 from J; bases not matched to a gene: 9. This CDR3 contains 15 residues. Looked up from germline, CDR1 is SGHTS and CDR2 is YDEGEE. This chain's CDR3 is CASSAPGTSSNEQFF. The CDR3 DNA is TGTGCCAGCAGCGCTCCCGGGACTAGCTCGAATGAGCAGTTCTTC.

The rearrangement joins TRBV18 to TRBJ1-4; a weak D match, TRBD1 (5 bases). Germline CDR1 KGHSH, CDR2 LQKENI. V was pared by 2 bases and J by 5 bases, with 9 bases between. The CDR3 is 14 amino acids. This CDR3 reads CASSPFQGNEKLFF. CDR3 bases: TGTGCCAGCTCACCATTTCAGGGAAATGAAAAACTGTTTTTT.

The chain carries TRBV5-8 and TRBJ1-1, with TRBD1 matching over 9 bases. The germline V gene encodes CDR1 SGHTS and CDR2 YDEGEE. This CDR3 contains 14 residues. V gave up 4 bases and J gave up 6 bases; unmatched junction bases: 7. The CDR3, as DNA: TGTGCCAGCAGCCGGACAGGGGTTGGTTCTGAAGCTTTCTTT. This encodes CASSRTGVGSEAFF. The full variable domain, with the rest looked up from reference TRBV5-8 and TRBJ1-1, is EAGVTQSPTHLIKTRGQQATLRCSPISGHTSVYWYQQALGLGLQFLLWYDEGEERNRGNFPPRFSGRQFPNYSSELNVNALELEDSALYLCASSRTGVGSEAFFGQGTRLTVV.

About this clone: The same CDR3 is also encoded by other DNA sequences in this sample. The chain joins TRBV19 to TRBJ1-1, with TRBD1 matching over 7 bases. This CDR3 contains 14 residues. V dropped 3 bases and J dropped 2; count of bases not matched to a gene: 3. Germline-derived CDR1 and CDR2 are LNHDA and SQIVND (reference sequence). CDR3 nucleotides: TGTGCCAGTAGTATTAACAGGGGTAACACTGAAGCTTTCTTT. It specifies CASSINRGNTEAFF.

The chain uses TRBV2 and TRBJ2-5; TRBD2 agrees at 11 bases. Germline CDR1 reads SNHLY; CDR2 reads FYNNEI. The J segment lost 7 bases and the V segment lost 1 base, leaving 2 bases of the junction unmatched. CDR3 size: 14 residues. The CDR3 region has the DNA TGTGCCAGCAGTGAAGGGACTAGCGGGCGGACCCAGTACTTC. Translation gives CASSEGTSGRTQYF.

This clone was counted a few times. J is TRBJ1-1 and V is TRBV25-1, with D possibly matching TRBD1 (5 bases). CDR3 length: 14 amino acids. The V and J ends lost 4 bases and 8 bases respectively, with 17 bases between them. Germline V gene lookup returns CDR1 MGHDK and CDR2 SYGVNS. In DNA form, the CDR3 reads TGTGCCAGCAGTGCCCCCCTGATCGACAGAGAAGCTTTCTTT. Amino acids: CASSAPLIDREAFF.

V is TRBV11-2 and J is TRBJ1-2; no clear D gene. This CDR3 has 13 residues. V was clipped by 0 bases and J by 8 bases, with 10 bases between them. Germline CDR1 reads SGHAT; CDR2 reads FQNNGV. CDR3 in amino acids: CASSLDLGSGYTF. The CDR3 coding sequence is TGTGCCAGCAGCTTAGATCTAGGGTCCGGCTACACCTTC.

The chain couples TRBV7-3 to TRBJ1-3; 9 bases fit TRBD1. This CDR3 is built from 15 residues. Losses at the gene ends were 3 bases for V and 4 bases for J; bases not matched to a gene: 4. Germline V gives CDR1 SGHTA, CDR2 FQGTGA. The CDR3 loop is CASSFTGGRGNTIYF. The CDR3 region has the DNA TGTGCCAGCAGCTTCACAGGGGGCAGGGGAAACACCATATATTTT.

This sequence joins TRBV9 and TRBJ2-7; 8 bases agree with TRBD1. The CDR3 is 15 residues long. CDR1 and CDR2 from the germline V gene are SGDLS and YYNGEE. V dropped 0 bases and J dropped 0; count of bases not matched to a gene: 2. The CDR3 sequence is CASSVEGQASYEQYF. As DNA, the CDR3 is TGTGCCAGCAGCGTAGAGGGACAGGCCTCCTACGAGCAGTACTTC.

This rearrangement joins TRBV28 to TRBJ2-3, with D maybe TRBD1 (5 bases). V shed 4 bases and J shed 2 bases, with 10 bases lying between them. CDR1 is MDHEN, CDR2 SYDVKM, per germline. CDR3 length: 14 amino acids. The CDR3 sequence is CASSYRQTTDTQYF. As DNA, the CDR3 is TGTGCCAGCAGTTACCGACAGACCACAGATACGCAGTATTTT.

Comment on this clone: Distinct nucleotide sequences in the sample also encode this CDR3. The chain links TRBV30 to TRBJ1-5; no definite D call. Germline CDR1 GTSNPN, CDR2 SVGIG (reference sequence). V was clipped by 0 bases and J by 0 bases, with 9 bases between them. This CDR3 is built from 15 residues. CDR3 nucleotide sequence: TGTGCCTGGAGTGTACGATCAGATAGCAATCAGCCCCAGCATTTT. Translating gives CAWSVRSDSNQPQHF.

The J gene is TRBJ2-3, the V gene TRBV29-1; TRBD1 matches 7 bases. The CDR3 is made up of 13 amino acids. Germline-derived CDR1 and CDR2 are SQVTM and ANQGSEA. The J segment lost 6 bases and the V segment lost 3 bases, leaving 6 bases of the junction unmatched. The CDR3 loop is CSVEDRQGDTQYF. In nucleotides, the CDR3 is TGCAGCGTTGAGGACAGGCAGGGGGATACGCAGTATTTT.

J is TRBJ2-1 and V is TRBV5-3; a weak D match, TRBD2 (6 bases). TRBV5-3 is designated an ORF whose function remains uncertain. CDR3 length equals 14 residues. V lost 0 bases and J lost 5, with 9 bases in between. CDR3 DNA: TGTGCCAGAAGCTTGGCCGGGACTGACAATGAGCAGTTCTTC. Translating it yields CARSLAGTDNEQFF.

This chain joins TRBV5-4 and TRBJ2-1; no clear D gene. The CDR3 runs 16 residues. The V end was cut by 1 base, the J end by 0 bases, with 11 bases between. CDR1 and CDR2 (germline): SGHNT, YYREEE (reference sequence). The chain's CDR3 is CASSLTVLSSYNEQFF. Written as DNA, the CDR3 is TGTGCCAGCAGCTTGACAGTACTTAGCTCCTACAATGAGCAGTTCTTC.

The chain combines TRBV6-1 with TRBJ2-7; TRBD1 matches 10 bases. This CDR3 comprises 14 residues. Trimming removed 5 bases from V and 5 bases from J; junction bases left unmatched: 6. Germline CDR1 MNHNS, CDR2 SASEGT. CDR3 in amino acids: CASSSRDRGNEQYF. In nucleotides, the CDR3 is TGTGCCAGCAGTTCCCGGGACAGGGGCAACGAGCAGTACTTC.